This T cell receptor beta chain appears in the sequencing data of a study of cytomegalovirus exposure and HLA in healthy donors. Study as a whole: Earlier, approximately 180 million T cells were analyzed, and over 95 million unique TCR beta sequences were found among them. Notes on the study in general: The classifier reportedly diagnosed cytomegalovirus status with high specificity and sensitivity.

Regarding this clone: Its specificity is unknown.

The primer mix had 60 Vbeta and 13 Jbeta primers. Using immunoSEQ multiplex PCR, the repertoire was profiled, and TCRdb retains in-frame clones only, with some absent. The data show 170,000 or so clones, with almost 85% seen just once and about 0.39% held by the top ten. V lost 1 base, J lost 5 bases, and 11 bases lay in between. Germline loops: CDR1 SGHTA, CDR2 FQGNSA. The CDR3 totals 15 residues. The chain has TRBV7-2 and TRBJ2-2, with D possibly TRBD1 on 5 matching bases. Sequenced input: PBMCs. The origin of this receptor is a boy between 2 and 10 years old in good health and CMV-seronegative. The CDR3 DNA follows: TGTGCCAGCAGCTTAGGGGGCGCCAGGACCGGGGAGCTGTTTTTT. Amino acid sequence: CASSLGGARTGELFF.